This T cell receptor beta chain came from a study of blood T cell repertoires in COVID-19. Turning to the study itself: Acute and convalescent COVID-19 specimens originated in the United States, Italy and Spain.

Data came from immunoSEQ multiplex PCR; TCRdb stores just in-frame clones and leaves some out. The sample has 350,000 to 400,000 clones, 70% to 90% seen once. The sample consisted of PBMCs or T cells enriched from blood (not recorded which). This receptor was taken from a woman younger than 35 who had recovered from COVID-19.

The CDR3 region is CASSPEGGGTEAFF. The DNA of the CDR3 is TGTGCCAGCTCACCAGAAGGGGGTGGCACTGAAGCTTTCTTT. This chain uses TRBV18 with TRBJ1-1; D perhaps matches TRBD1 (6 bases). The CDR3 length is 14 residues. Deletions cut 2 bases from V and 4 bases from J, with 11 bases between. CDR1 is KGHSH, CDR2 LQKENI, per germline.